Below, 8 T cell receptor beta chains from the same sample are listed, as sequenced in a study of cytomegalovirus exposure and HLA in healthy donors. PCR amplification relied on 60 Vbeta primers (plus 13 Jbeta primers). Using immunoSEQ multiplex PCR, the repertoire was profiled, and TCRdb retains in-frame clones only, with some absent. The table lists roughly 53,000 clones. The sequencing input was PBMCs. These receptors were collected from a female donor in good health and CMV-seronegative.

The genes are TRBV6-1 and TRBJ2-3; 7 nucleotides match TRBD1. V lost 0 bases, J lost 4 bases, and 4 bases stayed unmatched. Germline V lookup: CDR1 MNHNS, CDR2 SASEGT. The CDR3 is 15 residues long. The DNA for the CDR3 is TGTGCCAGCAGTGAAGCCCAAGGGGGCGCAGATACGCAGTATTTT. Protein: CASSEAQGGADTQYF.

V usage is TRBV5-1 and J usage is TRBJ2-2, with TRBD1 as a possible D gene (7 bases). The V gene lost 5 bases and the J gene lost 4 bases, with 12 bases spanning the gap. Germline lookup yields CDR1 SGHRS and CDR2 YFSETQ. The CDR3 loop spans 14 amino acids. The CDR3 sequence: CASRAGQPTGELFF. The CDR3 region has the DNA TGCGCCAGCAGGGCGGGACAGCCCACCGGGGAGCTGTTTTTT. Supplemented by reference TRBV5-1 and TRBJ2-2, the full variable domain reads KAGVTQTPRYLIKTRGQQVTLSCSPISGHRSVSWYQQTPGQGLQFLFEYFSETQRNKGNFPGRFSGRQFSNSRSEMNVSTLELGDSALYLCASRAGQPTGELFFGEGSRLTVL.

The chain uses TRBV30 and TRBJ2-7; 8 nucleotides align to TRBD1. Germline CDR1 and CDR2: GTSNPN and SVGIG (reference sequence). Trimming cost V 3 bases and J 3 bases; bases outside gene matches: 4. The CDR3 has 13 amino acids. Written as DNA, the CDR3 is TGTGCCTGGAGGGCAGGGGGCGTCTACGAGCAGTACTTC. It yields the protein CAWRAGGVYEQYF.

The V gene is TRBV5-1, the J gene TRBJ1-1, with 7 bases aligning to TRBD1. Per the germline V gene, CDR1 is SGHRS and CDR2 is YFSETQ. V lost 2 bases to trimming and J lost 3 bases; unmatched junction nucleotides: 7. The length of the CDR3 is 15 residues. CDR3 bases: TGCGCCAGCAGCTTCGGACAGGCGATCGACACTGAAGCTTTCTTT. Translating gives CASSFGQAIDTEAFF.

This chain joins TRBV5-1 and TRBJ1-4; no definite D call. The CDR3 extends over 15 amino acids. Germline CDR1 reads SGHRS; CDR2 reads YFSETQ. V lost 4 bases and J 8 bases, leaving 18 bases between the germline ends. The CDR3 sequence is CASSDSSGSGEKLFF. The CDR3 coding sequence is TGCGCCAGCAGCGATTCGAGTGGGAGTGGCGAAAAACTGTTTTTT.

This chain joins TRBV5-4 and TRBJ2-1, with TRBD1 identical over 8 bases. Germline V gene data show CDR1 as SGHNT and CDR2 as YYREEE (reference sequence). V lost 4 bases to trimming and J lost 0 bases; unmatched junction nucleotides: 3. CDR3 length equals 15 residues. The CDR3 coding sequence is TGTGCCAGCAGCAGTACAGGGGGCTCCTACAATGAGCAGTTCTTC. As protein: CASSSTGGSYNEQFF.

J is TRBJ1-1 and V is TRBV6-5; 7 nucleotides agree with TRBD1. The V gene's germline CDR1 is MNHEY and CDR2 SVGAGI. CDR3 size: 14 residues. Trimming removed 5 bases from V and 5 bases from J; junction bases left unmatched: 8. CDR3 sequence (DNA): TGTGCCAGCAGTCACGAGGGGGCTGGTACTGAAGCTTTCTTT. Protein: CASSHEGAGTEAFF.

The chain combines TRBV7-6 with TRBJ2-2; D is unclear. The CDR3 loop spans 16 amino acids. Germline CDR1 reads SGHVS; CDR2 reads FNYEAQ. V shed 1 base and J shed 2 bases, with 11 bases lying between them. The chain's CDR3 is CASSLETGSNTGELFF. In nucleotides, the CDR3 is TGTGCCAGCAGCTTAGAGACTGGGTCAAACACCGGGGAGCTGTTTTTT. Full variable domain (rest looked up from reference TRBV7-6 and TRBJ2-2): GAGVSQSPRYKVTKRGQDVALRCDPISGHVSLYWYRQALGQGPEFLTYFNYEAQQDKSGLPNDRFSAERPEGSISTLTIQRTEQRDSAMYRCASSLETGSNTGELFFGEGSRLTVL.